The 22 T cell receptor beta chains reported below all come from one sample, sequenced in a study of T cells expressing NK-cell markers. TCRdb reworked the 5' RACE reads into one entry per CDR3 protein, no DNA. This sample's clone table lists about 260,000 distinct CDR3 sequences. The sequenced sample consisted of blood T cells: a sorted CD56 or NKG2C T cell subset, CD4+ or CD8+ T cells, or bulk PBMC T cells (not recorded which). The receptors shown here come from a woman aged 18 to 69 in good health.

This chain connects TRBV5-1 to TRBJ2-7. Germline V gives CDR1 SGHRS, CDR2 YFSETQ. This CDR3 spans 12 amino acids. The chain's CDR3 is CASSSGYGEQYF.

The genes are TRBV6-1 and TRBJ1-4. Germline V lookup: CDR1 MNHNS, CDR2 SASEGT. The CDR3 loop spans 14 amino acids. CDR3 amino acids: CASCRGRGNEKLFF.

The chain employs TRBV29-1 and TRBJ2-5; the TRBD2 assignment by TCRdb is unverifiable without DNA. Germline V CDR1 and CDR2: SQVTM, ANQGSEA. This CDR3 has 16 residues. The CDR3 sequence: CSVEGLAGGPQETQYF.

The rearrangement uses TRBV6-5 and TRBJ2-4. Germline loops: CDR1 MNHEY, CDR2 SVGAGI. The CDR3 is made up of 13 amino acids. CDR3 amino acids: CASSYSSGDIQYF.

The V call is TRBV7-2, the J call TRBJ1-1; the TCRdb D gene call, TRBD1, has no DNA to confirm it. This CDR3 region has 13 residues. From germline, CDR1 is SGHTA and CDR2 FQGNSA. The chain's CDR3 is CASSAQTEGEAFF. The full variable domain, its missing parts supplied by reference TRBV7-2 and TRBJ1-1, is GAGVSQSPSNKVTEKGKDVELRCDPISGHTALYWYRQSLGQGLEFLIYFQGNSAPDKSGLPSDRFSAERTGGSVSTLTIQRTQQEDSAVYLCASSAQTEGEAFFGQGTRLTVV.

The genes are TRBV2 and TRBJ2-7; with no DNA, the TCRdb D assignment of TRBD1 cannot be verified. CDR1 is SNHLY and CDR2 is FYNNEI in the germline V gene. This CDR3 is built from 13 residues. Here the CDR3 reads CASSKGQLYEQYF.

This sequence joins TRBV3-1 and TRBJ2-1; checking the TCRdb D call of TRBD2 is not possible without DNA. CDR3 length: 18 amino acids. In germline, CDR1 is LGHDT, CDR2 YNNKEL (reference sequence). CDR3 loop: CASSHRLAGGIIYNEQFF.

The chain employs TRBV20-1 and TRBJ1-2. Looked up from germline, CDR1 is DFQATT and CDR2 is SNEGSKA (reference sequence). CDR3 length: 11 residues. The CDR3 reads CSARGGLLYTF.

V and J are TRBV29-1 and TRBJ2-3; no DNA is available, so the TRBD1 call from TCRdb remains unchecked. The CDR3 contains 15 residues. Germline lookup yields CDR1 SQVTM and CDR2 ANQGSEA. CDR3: CTTQAGTDPTDTQYF.

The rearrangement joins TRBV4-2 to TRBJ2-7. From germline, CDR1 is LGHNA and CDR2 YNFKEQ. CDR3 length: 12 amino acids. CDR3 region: CASSQDAYEQYF.

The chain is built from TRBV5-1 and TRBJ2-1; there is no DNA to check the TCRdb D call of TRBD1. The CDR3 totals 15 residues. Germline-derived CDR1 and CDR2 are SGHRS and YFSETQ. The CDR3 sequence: CASPFSGNREGEQFF.

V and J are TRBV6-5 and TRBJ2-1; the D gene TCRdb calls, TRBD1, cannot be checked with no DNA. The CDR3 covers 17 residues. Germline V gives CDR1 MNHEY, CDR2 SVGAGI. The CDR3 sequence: CASSYSSGEEVNYEQFF.

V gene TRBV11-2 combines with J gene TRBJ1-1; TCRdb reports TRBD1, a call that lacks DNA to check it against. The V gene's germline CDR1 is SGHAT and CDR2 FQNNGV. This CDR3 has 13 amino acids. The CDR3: CASSQEHRLRAFF. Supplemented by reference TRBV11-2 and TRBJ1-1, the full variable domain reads EAGVAQSPRYKIIEKRQSVAFWCNPISGHATLYWYQQILGQGPKLLIQFQNNGVVDDSQLPKDRFSAERLKGVDSTLKIQPAKLEDSAVYLCASSQEHRLRAFFGQGTRLTVV.

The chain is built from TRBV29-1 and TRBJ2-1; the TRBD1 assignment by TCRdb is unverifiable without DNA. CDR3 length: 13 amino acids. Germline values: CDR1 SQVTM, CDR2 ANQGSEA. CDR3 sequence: CSVELDRDGEQFF.

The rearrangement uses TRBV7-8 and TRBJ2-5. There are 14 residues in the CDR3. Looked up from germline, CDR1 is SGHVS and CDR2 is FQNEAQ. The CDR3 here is CASSFPEAKETQYF. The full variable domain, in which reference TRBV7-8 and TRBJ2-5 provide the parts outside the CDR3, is GAGVSQSPRYKVAKRGQDVALRCDPISGHVSLFWYQQALGQGPEFLTYFQNEAQLDKSGLPSDRFFAERPEGSVSTLKIQRTQQEDSAVYLCASSFPEAKETQYFGPGTRLLVL.

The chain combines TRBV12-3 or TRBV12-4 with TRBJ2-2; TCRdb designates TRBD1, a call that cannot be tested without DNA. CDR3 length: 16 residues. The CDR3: CASSSTRQGASGELFF.

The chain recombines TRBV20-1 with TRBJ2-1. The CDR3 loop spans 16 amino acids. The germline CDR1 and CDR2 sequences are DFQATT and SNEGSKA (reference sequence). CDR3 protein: CSALNLQANSYNEQFF.

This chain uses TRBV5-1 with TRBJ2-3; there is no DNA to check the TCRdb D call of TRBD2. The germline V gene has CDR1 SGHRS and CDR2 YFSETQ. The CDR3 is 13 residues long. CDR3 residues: CASSPSFSVTQYF.

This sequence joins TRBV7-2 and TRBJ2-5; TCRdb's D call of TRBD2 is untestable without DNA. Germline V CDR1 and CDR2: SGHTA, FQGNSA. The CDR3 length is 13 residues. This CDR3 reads CASRWGTEETQYF.

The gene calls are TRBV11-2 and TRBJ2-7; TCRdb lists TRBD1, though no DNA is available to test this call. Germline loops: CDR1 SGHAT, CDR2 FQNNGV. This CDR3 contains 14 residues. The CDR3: CASSWTGGPYEQYF.

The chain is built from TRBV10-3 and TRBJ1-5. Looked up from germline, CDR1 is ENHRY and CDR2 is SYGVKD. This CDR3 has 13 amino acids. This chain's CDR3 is CAIRDGVNQPQHF.

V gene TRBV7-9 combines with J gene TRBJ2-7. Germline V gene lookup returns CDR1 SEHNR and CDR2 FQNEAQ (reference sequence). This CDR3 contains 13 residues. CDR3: CASSLLPPYEQYF. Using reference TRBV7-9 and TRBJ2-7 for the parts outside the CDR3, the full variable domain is DTGVSQNPRHKITKRGQNVTFRCDPISEHNRLYWYRQTLGQGPEFLTYFQNEAQLEKSRLLSDRFSAERPKGSFSTLEIQRTEQGDSAMYLCASSLLPPYEQYFGPGTRLTVT.